The sequence of this TCR beta chain was determined in a study of Graves' ophthalmopathy and Graves' hyperthyroidism. General study findings and limits: The model predicted progression of ophthalmopathy with a sensitivity of 60% to 71%, and its specificity was 72% to 80%. Most clonotypes expanded in thyroid above 0.001 frequency were present in blood too.

Deletions cut 0 bases from V and 6 bases from J, with 8 bases between. The CDR3 is 13 amino acids. Looked up from germline, CDR1 is MNHEY and CDR2 is SVGAGI. This clonotype has a count of ten or more. Its antigen is as yet unknown. RNA transcripts served as template for amplifying TCR beta CDR3 sequences. The first-round RT-PCR employed HTBI primers together with the Qiagen OneStep RT-PCR kit. A multiplex PCR was then performed as the second round. Each CDR3 protein gets one entry after TCRdb re-called the multiplex PCR reads with MiXCR. The table shows 300,000 or so distinct CDR3 sequences, with roughly 17% occurring only once. Researchers turned away patients with other autoimmune diseases, uncontrolled infections, pregnancy or lactation.

V is TRBV6-5 and J is TRBJ1-1; D unresolved. The TCR comes from an adult man with Graves' ophthalmopathy. Material for sequencing was peripheral blood. In DNA form, the CDR3 reads TGTGCCAGCAGTTACTCTGGGATGGCTGAAGCTTTCTTT. Protein: CASSYSGMAEAFF.